This passage covers 11 T cell receptor beta chains from one sample sequenced in a study of OX40 agonist ivuxolimab in advanced cancers. Using immunoSEQ multiplex PCR, the repertoire was profiled, and TCRdb retains in-frame clones only, with some absent. The data show some 150,000 clones, 90% seen once. The material sequenced was CD4+ or CD8+ T cells sorted from blood, taken in a trial of the OX40 agonist ivuxolimab. The receptors come from an adult with an advanced solid tumor such as melanoma, head and neck, liver or kidney cancer.

The chain carries TRBV5-6 and TRBJ1-2; no reliable D call. From germline, CDR1 is SGHDT and CDR2 YYEEEE. V lost 0 bases to trimming and J lost 4 bases, with 4 bases between them. This CDR3 spans 12 amino acids. The CDR3 DNA reads as TGTGCCAGCAGCTTGGCCCGCTATGGCTACACCTTC. It encodes CASSLARYGYTF.

The genes are TRBV10-1 and TRBJ1-2, with 8 positions matching TRBD1. V was clipped by 4 bases and J by 2 bases; unmatched bases: 9. This CDR3 contains 16 residues. CDR1 and CDR2 from the germline V gene are WNHNN and SYGVQD (reference sequence). The CDR3 bases are TGCGCCAGCAGTGCTCGGGCAGGGGGCCCCAACTATGGCTACACCTTC. Translation: CASSARAGGPNYGYTF.

V is TRBV10-3 and J is TRBJ2-3, with 10 bases lining up with TRBD1. CDR3 length equals 14 residues. The V gene end was trimmed by 9 bases and the J gene end by 8 bases; junction bases not matched to a gene: 11. Germline loops: CDR1 ENHRY, CDR2 SYGVKD. CDR3 loop: CAILPGQGSGTQYF. Here the CDR3 DNA reads TGTGCCATTTTGCCGGGACAGGGGAGCGGTACGCAGTATTTT.

V is TRBV6-5 and J is TRBJ2-3; D call uncertain. V lost 5 bases and J 0 bases, leaving 9 bases between the germline ends. This CDR3 spans 14 amino acids. The germline V gene has CDR1 MNHEY and CDR2 SVGAGI. The CDR3 sequence is CASSRTVSTDTQYF. The CDR3 DNA sequence: TGTGCCAGCAGTCGGACCGTGAGCACAGATACGCAGTATTTT.

The V gene is TRBV11-3, the J gene TRBJ2-3, with no clear D. CDR1 is SGHNT, CDR2 YENEEA, per germline. The CDR3 runs to 14 residues. V lost 6 bases to trimming and J lost 2 bases, with 12 bases between them. The CDR3: CASRSFKDTDTQYF. The CDR3 region has the DNA TGTGCCAGCAGATCATTTAAAGACACAGATACGCAGTATTTT.

The chain combines TRBV19 with TRBJ2-2; 9 bases are a match to TRBD2. This CDR3 contains 16 residues. The V and J ends lost 7 bases and 0 bases, in that order; junction bases with no gene match: 6. Germline assignment: CDR1 LNHDA and CDR2 SQIVND (reference sequence). Here the CDR3 DNA reads TGTGCCAGTACCCTTAGCGGGAGATCGAACACCGGGGAGCTGTTTTTT. It encodes CASTLSGRSNTGELFF.

J is TRBJ2-5 and V is TRBV6-1, with D unresolved. The V end lost 8 bases, the J end lost 0 bases, and 10 bases lay between the germline ends. The CDR3 loop spans 13 amino acids. Germline values: CDR1 MNHNS, CDR2 SASEGT. The CDR3 here is CASDPLYQETQYF. CDR3 coding DNA: TGTGCCAGCGACCCACTCTACCAAGAGACCCAGTACTTC.

CDR3 nucleotides: TGTGCCAGCAGCTTAGAGGTTGCGGGAGGCACCACAGATACGCAGTATTTT. Encoded protein: CASSLEVAGGTTDTQYF. The chain employs TRBV7-9 and TRBJ2-3; 8 bases line up with TRBD2. The V and J ends lost 1 base and 2 bases, in that order; junction bases with no gene match: 8. The CDR3 is 17 amino acids. In germline, CDR1 is SEHNR, CDR2 FQNEAQ (reference sequence).

Worth noting for this clone: The sample contains more than one DNA sequence encoding this CDR3. CDR3 amino acids: CASSLTGDSNQPQHF. The DNA of the CDR3 is TGCGCCAGCAGCTTGACAGGGGATAGCAATCAGCCCCAGCATTTT. The chain uses TRBV5-1 and TRBJ1-5; TRBD1 agrees at 7 bases. V shed 1 base, J shed 0 bases, and the junction held 1 base outside the gene matches. Looked up from germline, CDR1 is SGHRS and CDR2 is YFSETQ. The CDR3 is 15 residues long. The whole variable domain, filled in from reference TRBV5-1 and TRBJ1-5, reads KAGVTQTPRYLIKTRGQQVTLSCSPISGHRSVSWYQQTPGQGLQFLFEYFSETQRNKGNFPGRFSGRQFSNSRSEMNVSTLELGDSALYLCASSLTGDSNQPQHFGDGTRLSIL.

The chain combines TRBV28 with TRBJ1-1; D call uncertain. Germline CDR1 is MDHEN and CDR2 is SYDVKM. The ends were cut back, 4 bases at V and 5 bases at J, with 20 bases in the middle. The CDR3 runs 16 residues. In DNA form, the CDR3 reads TGTGCCAGCAGTTCCCCCAATGTACGGCGGAGGACTGAAGCTTTCTTT. It codes for CASSSPNVRRRTEAFF.

This clone appeared once. The chain links TRBV12-5 to TRBJ1-4; D is ambiguous. CDR3 size: 12 residues. V was trimmed by 2 bases and J by 5 bases, leaving 3 bases between them. Germline assignment: CDR1 LGHNT and CDR2 FRNRAP. Here the CDR3 reads CASGLTNEKLFF. The CDR3 nucleotides read TGTGCTAGTGGTTTGACGAATGAAAAACTGTTTTTT.